The text below deals with one T cell receptor beta chain. Its antigen remains unknown. The CDR3 totals 15 residues. Germline CDR1 reads SGHVS; CDR2 reads FQNEAQ. Losses at the gene ends were 5 bases for V and 7 bases for J; bases not matched to a gene: 8. It was with 60 Vbeta and 13 Jbeta primers that the PCR ran. The assay was immunoSEQ multiplex PCR, and TCRdb's table has in-frame clones only and misses some. The sample carries under 200,000 clones, roughly 70% recorded once. This sample was included in a study of cytomegalovirus exposure and HLA in healthy donors. Study information: The early release's HLA-typed donors yielded approximately 85 million unique TCRs.

The study's findings and limits: The availability of immune exposure information extended only to CMV serostatus. HLA-A and HLA-B allele assignments for most subjects were reportedly predicted accurately using TCR beta sequences. Around 160 TCR beta chains were listed as cytomegalovirus-associated.

The receptor's source is a woman aged 30 to 39 in good health and CMV-seronegative. The chain has TRBV7-8 and TRBJ2-1, with TRBD1 identical over 10 bases. Sequencing was performed on PBMCs. The CDR3 DNA reads TGTGCCAGCAGCGAAAGCAGGACAGGGGGAAATGAGCAGTTCTTC. Amino acids: CASSESRTGGNEQFF.